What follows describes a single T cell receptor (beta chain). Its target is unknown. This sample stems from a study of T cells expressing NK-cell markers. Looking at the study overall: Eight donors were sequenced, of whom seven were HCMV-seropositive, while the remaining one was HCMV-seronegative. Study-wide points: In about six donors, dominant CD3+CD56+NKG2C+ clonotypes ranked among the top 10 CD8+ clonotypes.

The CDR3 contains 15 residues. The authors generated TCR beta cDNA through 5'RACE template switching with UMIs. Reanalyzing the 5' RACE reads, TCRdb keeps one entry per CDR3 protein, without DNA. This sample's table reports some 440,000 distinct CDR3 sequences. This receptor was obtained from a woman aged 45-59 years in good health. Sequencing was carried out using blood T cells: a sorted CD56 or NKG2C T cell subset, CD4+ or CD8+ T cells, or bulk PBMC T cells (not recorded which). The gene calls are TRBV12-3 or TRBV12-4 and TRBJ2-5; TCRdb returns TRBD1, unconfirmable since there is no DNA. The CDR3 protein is CASSFLGQGQETQYF.